The 4 T cell receptor beta chains below were found in one sample sequenced in a study of blood T cell repertoires in COVID-19. Assay: immunoSEQ multiplex PCR; the TCRdb copy retains only in-frame clones and omits some. The profile covers some 250,000 clones, with about 84% appearing a single time and 7.5% to 9% taken by the ten largest. Sequenced material: peripheral blood. These receptors all come from a woman of 80 years or more with acute or convalescent COVID-19.

V gene TRBV3-1 (or the pseudogene TRBV3-2) combines with J gene TRBJ2-2; 9 bases line up with TRBD1. Trimming cost V 5 bases and J 3 bases; bases outside gene matches: 13. CDR1 LGHDT and CDR2 YNNKEL come from the germline V gene (reference sequence). The CDR3 is 18 residues long. This chain's CDR3 is CASSRRTGEVGYTGELFF. CDR3 nucleotides: TGTGCCAGCAGCAGGAGGACAGGGGAAGTTGGGTACACCGGGGAGCTGTTTTTT.

This chain uses TRBV7-3 with TRBJ2-1; 11 bases are shared with TRBD2. Germline trimming cut 5 bases from V and 1 base from J; bases unmatched to any gene: 4. Per the germline V gene, CDR1 is SGHTA and CDR2 is FQGTGA. The CDR3 extends over 16 amino acids. DNA of the CDR3: TGTGCCAGCAGCCCCACTAGCGGGAGTTCCTACAATGAGCAGTTCTTC. It codes for CASSPTSGSSYNEQFF.

The J gene is TRBJ2-7, the V gene TRBV9, with 16 bases that match TRBD2. Germline CDR1 SGDLS, CDR2 YYNGEE. The CDR3 has 19 amino acids. With V trimmed by 2 bases and J by 0 bases, 8 bases remained unmatched. CDR3 sequence reads: CASSVGTSGGAANSYEQYF. DNA of the CDR3: TGTGCCAGCAGCGTTGGGACTAGCGGGGGGGCAGCGAACTCCTACGAGCAGTACTTC.

The chain couples TRBV11-2 to TRBJ1-1; D remains ambiguous. Trimming took off 5 bases at V and 5 bases at J, with 15 bases between the two ends. The CDR3 length is 14 residues. The V gene's germline CDR1 is SGHAT and CDR2 FQNNGV. The CDR3 reads CASSPMGGLTEAFF. The CDR3 coding sequence is TGTGCCAGCAGCCCGATGGGAGGGCTAACTGAAGCTTTCTTT.